This record covers a single T cell receptor beta chain. Antigen: not known. The V gene lost 7 bases and the J gene lost 1 base, with 2 bases spanning the gap. The CDR3 totals 11 residues. The germline V gene has CDR1 MDHEN and CDR2 SYDVKM. Both 60 Vbeta primers and 13 Jbeta primers went into the PCR. Measured with immunoSEQ multiplex PCR; TCRdb has only the in-frame clones, and not every one. The sample lists approximately 120,000 clones, around three quarters seen once, with more than 10% in the top ten. The data belong to a study of cytomegalovirus exposure and HLA in healthy donors. As for the study in general: Ancestry clustering placed around 80% of about 400 genotyped donors in the Caucasian-associated cluster.

Broader study findings: A later analysis revealed that TCR association rates differed between HLA loci, peaking at DRB1 and bottoming out at HLA-C. Later analysis revealed greater clonal expansion in HLA-associated TCR beta chains than in equally common others. Excluded: some indistinguishable V segments such as TRBV6-2 and TRBV6-3.

The chain carries TRBV28 and TRBJ1-3; D is unclear. The material sequenced was PBMCs. The clonotype comes from a woman aged 40 to 50 in good health and CMV-seropositive. The CDR3 DNA sequence: TGTGCCAGCATATCTGGAAACACCATATATTTT. Protein product: CASISGNTIYF. Combining the CDR3 with reference TRBV28 and TRBJ1-3 gives the whole variable domain DVKVTQSSRYLVKRTGEKVFLECVQDMDHENMFWYRQDPGLGLRLIYFSYDVKMKEKGDIPEGYSVSREKKERFSLILESASTNQTSMYLCASISGNTIYFGEGSWLTVV.